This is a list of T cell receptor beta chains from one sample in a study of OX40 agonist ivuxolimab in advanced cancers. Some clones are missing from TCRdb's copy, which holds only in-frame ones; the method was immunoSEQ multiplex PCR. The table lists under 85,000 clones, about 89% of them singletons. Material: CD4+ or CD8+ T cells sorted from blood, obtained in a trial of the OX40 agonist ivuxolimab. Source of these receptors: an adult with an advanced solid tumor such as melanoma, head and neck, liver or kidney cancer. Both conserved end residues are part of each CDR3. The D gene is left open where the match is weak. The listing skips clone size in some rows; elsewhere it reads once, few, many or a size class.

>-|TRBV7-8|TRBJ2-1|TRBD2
TGTGCCAGCAGCTTTACTAGCGGGAGAGGGCATGAGCAGTTCTTC
CASSFTSGRGHEQFF
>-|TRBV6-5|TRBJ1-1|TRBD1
TGTGCCAGCAGTTTGACAGGGGGCACTGAAGCTTTCTTT
CASSLTGGTEAFF
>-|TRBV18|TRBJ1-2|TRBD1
TGTGCCAGCTCACCTACAGGGGGCGTCTATGGCTACACCTTC
CASSPTGGVYGYTF
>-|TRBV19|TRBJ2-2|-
TGTGCCAGCCTGGGGCGGGATGACACCGGGGAGCTGTTTTTT
CASLGRDDTGELFF
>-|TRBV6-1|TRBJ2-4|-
TGTGCCAGCAGTGAGATAGCCAAAAACATTCAGTACTTC
CASSEIAKNIQYF
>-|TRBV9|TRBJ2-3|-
TGTGCCAGCAGCGTAGTGGCGGGAAGGGGCACAGATACGCAGTATTTT
CASSVVAGRGTDTQYF
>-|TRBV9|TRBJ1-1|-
-
CASSVSFLENTEAFF
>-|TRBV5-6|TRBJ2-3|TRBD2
TGTGCCAGCAGCTTCGGGTCGGGACTACCCCTTCCAGATACGCAGTATTTT
CASSFGSGLPLPDTQYF
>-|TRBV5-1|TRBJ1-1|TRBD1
TGCGCCAGCAGCGGGGGACAGGGGCGGACTGAAGCTTTCTTT
CASSGGQGRTEAFF
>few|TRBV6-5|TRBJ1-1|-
TGTGCCAGCGCAGGCGGGGGTATTACTGAAGCTTTCTTT
CASAGGGITEAFF
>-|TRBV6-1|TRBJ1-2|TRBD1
TGTGCCAGCAGTGAGGGCAGGGGGCTTGGCTACACCTTC
CASSEGRGLGYTF
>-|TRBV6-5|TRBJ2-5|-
TGTGCCAGCAGTTACTCACCGGGGAGCGAGACCCAGTACTTC
CASSYSPGSETQYF
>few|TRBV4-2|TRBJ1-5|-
TGTGCCAGCAGCCAATTGGGGCTCCTGGGTTTTCAGCCCCAGCATTTT
CASSQLGLLGFQPQHF
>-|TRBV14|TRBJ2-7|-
TGTGCCAGCAGACCGATATCCTCCTACGAGCGGCAGTACTTC
CASRPISSYERQYF
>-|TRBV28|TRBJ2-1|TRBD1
TGTGCCAGCAGTCCGCTGGGGGGACAGGGGGCTAGCGGGAGCCCCAATGAGCAGTTCTTC
CASSPLGGQGASGSPNEQFF
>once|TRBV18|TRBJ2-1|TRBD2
TGTGCCAGCTTCACCGGGACTAGCGACGGGTTTGAGCAGTTCTTC
CASFTGTSDGFEQFF
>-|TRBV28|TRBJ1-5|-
TGTGCCAGCAGTTCGCCCCGGGGGGGAAGAGGTTCGGGCAATCAGCCCCAGCATTTT
CASSSPRGGRGSGNQPQHF
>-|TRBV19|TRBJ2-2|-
TGTGCCAGTAGTCATACCGGGGAGCTGTTTTTT
CASSHTGELFF
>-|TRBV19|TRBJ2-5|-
TGTGCCAGTCGGGCCAGGGGAGGAGAGACCCAGTACTTC
CASRARGGETQYF
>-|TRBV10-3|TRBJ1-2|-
TGTGCCATCAGTGAGTTGTTGGGTATTGACTATGGCTACACCTTC
CAISELLGIDYGYTF
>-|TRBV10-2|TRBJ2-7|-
TGCGCCAGCAGTGAGTTGTCAGTCGAGCAGTACTTC
CASSELSVEQYF
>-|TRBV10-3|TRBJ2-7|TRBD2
TGTGCCATCAGTGGTCTAGCGGGAGGACGCGAGCAGTACTTC
CAISGLAGGREQYF
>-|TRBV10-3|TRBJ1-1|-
TGTGCCATCAGTGAGTCAGAGAGTGGCGCTTTCTTT
CAISESESGAFF
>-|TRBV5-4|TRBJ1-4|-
TGTGCCAGCAGCTTGGTTGGAGGGGTCGATGAAAAACTGTTTTTT
CASSLVGGVDEKLFF